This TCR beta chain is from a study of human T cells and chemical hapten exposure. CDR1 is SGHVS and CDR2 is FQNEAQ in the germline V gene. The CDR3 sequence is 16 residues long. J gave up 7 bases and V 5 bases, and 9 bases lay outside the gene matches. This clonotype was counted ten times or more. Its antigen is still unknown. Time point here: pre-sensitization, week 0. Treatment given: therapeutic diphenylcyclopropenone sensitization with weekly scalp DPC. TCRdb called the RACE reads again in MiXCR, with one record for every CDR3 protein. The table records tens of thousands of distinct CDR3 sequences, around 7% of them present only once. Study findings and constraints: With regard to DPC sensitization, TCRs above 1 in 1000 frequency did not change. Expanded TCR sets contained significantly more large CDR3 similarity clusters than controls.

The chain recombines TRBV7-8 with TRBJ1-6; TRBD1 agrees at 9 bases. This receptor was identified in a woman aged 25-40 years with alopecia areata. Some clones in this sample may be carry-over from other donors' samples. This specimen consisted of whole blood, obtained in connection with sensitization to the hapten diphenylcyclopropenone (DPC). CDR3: CASSVPGTGKNSPLHF. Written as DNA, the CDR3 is TGTGCCAGCAGCGTTCCCGGGACAGGGAAAAATTCACCCCTCCACTTT.